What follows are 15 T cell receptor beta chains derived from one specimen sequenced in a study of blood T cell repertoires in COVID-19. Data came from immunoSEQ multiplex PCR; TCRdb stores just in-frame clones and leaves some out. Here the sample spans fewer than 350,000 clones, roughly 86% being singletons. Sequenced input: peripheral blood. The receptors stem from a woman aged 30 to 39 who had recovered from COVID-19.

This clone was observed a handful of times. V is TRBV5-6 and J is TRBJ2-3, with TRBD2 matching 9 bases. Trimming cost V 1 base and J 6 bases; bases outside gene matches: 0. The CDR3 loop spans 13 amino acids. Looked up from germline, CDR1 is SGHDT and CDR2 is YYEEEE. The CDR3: CASSLSGRDTQYF. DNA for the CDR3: TGTGCCAGCAGCTTGAGCGGGAGGGATACGCAGTATTTT. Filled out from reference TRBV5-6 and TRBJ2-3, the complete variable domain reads DAGVTQSPTHLIKTRGQQVTLRCSPKSGHDTVSWYQQALGQGPQFIFQYYEEEERQRGNFPDRFSGHQFPNYSSELNVNALLLGDSALYLCASSLSGRDTQYFGPGTRLTVL.

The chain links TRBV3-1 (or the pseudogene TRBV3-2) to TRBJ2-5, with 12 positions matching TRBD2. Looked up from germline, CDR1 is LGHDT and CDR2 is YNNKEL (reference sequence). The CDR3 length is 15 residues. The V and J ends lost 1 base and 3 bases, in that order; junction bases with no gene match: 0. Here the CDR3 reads CASSQGTSGKETQYF. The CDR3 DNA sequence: TGTGCCAGCAGCCAAGGGACTAGCGGGAAAGAGACCCAGTACTTC.

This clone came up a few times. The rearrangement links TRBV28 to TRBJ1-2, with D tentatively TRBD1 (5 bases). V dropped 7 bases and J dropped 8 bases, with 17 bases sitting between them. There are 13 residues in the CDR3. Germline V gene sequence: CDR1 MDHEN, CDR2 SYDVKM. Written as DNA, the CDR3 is TGTGCCAGCACCGTGGAGGGGTCGAGGGGCTACACCTTC. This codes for CASTVEGSRGYTF.

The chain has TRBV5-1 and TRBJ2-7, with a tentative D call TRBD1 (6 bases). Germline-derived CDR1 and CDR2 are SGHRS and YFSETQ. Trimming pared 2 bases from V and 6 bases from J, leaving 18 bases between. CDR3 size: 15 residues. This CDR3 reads CASSFDGGRGSEQYF. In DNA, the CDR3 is TGCGCCAGCAGCTTCGATGGCGGTAGGGGGTCCGAGCAGTACTTC.

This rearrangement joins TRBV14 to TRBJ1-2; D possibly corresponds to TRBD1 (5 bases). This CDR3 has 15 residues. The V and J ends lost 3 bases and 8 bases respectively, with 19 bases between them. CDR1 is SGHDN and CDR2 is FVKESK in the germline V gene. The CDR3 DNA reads TGTGCCAGCAGCCACGACAGTTCACCCCACTGGGGCTACACCTTC. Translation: CASSHDSSPHWGYTF.

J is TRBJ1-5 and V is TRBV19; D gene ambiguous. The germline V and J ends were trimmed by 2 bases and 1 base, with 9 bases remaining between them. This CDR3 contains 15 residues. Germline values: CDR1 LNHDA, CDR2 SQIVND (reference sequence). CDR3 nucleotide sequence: TGTGCCAGTAGTATATCGCGTATCAGCAATCAGCCCCAGCATTTT. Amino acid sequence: CASSISRISNQPQHF.

CDR3 loop: CASSIPGQGERGYTF. CDR3 bases: TGTGCCAGCAGTATCCCGGGACAGGGGGAACGAGGCTACACCTTC. This rearrangement joins TRBV2 to TRBJ1-2; 11 bases are shared with TRBD1. This CDR3 spans 15 amino acids. The germline gives CDR1 SNHLY, CDR2 FYNNEI. V was clipped by 5 bases and J by 8 bases; unmatched bases: 10.

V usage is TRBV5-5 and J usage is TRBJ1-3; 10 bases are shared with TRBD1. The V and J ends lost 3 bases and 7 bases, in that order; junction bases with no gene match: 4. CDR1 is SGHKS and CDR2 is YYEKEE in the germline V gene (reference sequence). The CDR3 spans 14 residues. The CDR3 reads CASSSTGGENTIYF. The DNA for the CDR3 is TGTGCCAGCAGCTCGACAGGGGGCGAGAACACCATATATTTT. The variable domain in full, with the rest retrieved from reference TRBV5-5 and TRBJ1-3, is DAGVTQSPTHLIKTRGQQVTLRCSPISGHKSVSWYQQVLGQGPQFIFQYYEKEERGRGNFPDRFSARQFPNYSSELNVNALLLGDSALYLCASSSTGGENTIYFGEGSWLTVV.

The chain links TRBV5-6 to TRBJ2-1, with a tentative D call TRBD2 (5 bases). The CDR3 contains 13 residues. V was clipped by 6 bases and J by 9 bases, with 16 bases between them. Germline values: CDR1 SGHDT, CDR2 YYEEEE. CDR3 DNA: TGTGCCAGCACCCCCCGGGGTTTCGGTGAGCAGTTCTTC. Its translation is CASTPRGFGEQFF. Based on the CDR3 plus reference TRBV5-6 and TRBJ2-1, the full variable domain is DAGVTQSPTHLIKTRGQQVTLRCSPKSGHDTVSWYQQALGQGPQFIFQYYEEEERQRGNFPDRFSGHQFPNYSSELNVNALLLGDSALYLCASTPRGFGEQFFGPGTRLTVL.

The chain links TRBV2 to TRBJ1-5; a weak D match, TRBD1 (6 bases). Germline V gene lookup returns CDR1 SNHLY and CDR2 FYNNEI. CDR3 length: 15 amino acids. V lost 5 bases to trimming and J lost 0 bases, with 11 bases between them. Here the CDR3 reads CASSPGTNSNQPQHF. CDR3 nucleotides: TGTGCCAGCAGTCCCGGGACAAATAGCAATCAGCCCCAGCATTTT. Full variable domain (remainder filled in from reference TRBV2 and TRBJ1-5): EPEVTQTPSHQVTQMGQEVILRCVPISNHLYFYWYRQILGQKVEFLVSFYNNEISEKSEIFDDQFSVERPDGSNFTLKIRSTKLEDSAMYFCASSPGTNSNQPQHFGDGTRLSIL.

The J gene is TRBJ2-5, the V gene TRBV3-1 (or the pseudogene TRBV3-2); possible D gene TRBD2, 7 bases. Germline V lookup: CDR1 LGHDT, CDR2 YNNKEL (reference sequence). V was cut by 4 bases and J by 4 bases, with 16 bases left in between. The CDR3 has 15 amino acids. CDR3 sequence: CASSPSTGGGETQYF. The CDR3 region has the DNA TGTGCCAGCAGCCCCAGCACGGGGGGCGGAGAGACCCAGTACTTC.

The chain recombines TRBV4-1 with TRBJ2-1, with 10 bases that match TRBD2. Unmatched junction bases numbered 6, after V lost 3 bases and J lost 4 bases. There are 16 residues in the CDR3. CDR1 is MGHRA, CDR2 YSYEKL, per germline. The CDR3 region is CASSHVSGGAYNEQFF. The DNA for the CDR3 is TGCGCCAGCAGCCATGTAAGCGGGGGGGCATACAATGAGCAGTTCTTC.

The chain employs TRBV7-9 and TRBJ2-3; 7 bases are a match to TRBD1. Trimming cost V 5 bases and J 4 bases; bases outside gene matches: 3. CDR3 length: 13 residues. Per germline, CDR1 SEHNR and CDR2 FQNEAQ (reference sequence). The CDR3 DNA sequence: TGTGCCAGCAGCGGCAGGGGGTCAGATACGCAGTATTTT. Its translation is CASSGRGSDTQYF. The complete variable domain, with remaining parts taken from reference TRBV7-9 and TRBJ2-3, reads DTGVSQNPRHKITKRGQNVTFRCDPISEHNRLYWYRQTLGQGPEFLTYFQNEAQLEKSRLLSDRFSAERPKGSFSTLEIQRTEQGDSAMYLCASSGRGSDTQYFGPGTRLTVL.

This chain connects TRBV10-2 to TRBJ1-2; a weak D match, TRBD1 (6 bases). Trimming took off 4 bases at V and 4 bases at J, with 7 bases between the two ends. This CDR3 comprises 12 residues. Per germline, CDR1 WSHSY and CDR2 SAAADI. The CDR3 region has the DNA TGCGCCAGCAGTGGGGGGCCCTATGGCTACACCTTC. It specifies CASSGGPYGYTF.

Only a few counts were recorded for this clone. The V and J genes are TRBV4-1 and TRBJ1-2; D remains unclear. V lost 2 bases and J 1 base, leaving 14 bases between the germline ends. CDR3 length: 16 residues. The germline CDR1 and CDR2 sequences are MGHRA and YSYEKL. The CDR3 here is CASSQIEATFNYGYTF. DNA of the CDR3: TGCGCCAGCAGCCAAATTGAGGCCACGTTTAACTATGGCTACACCTTC.